Presented here are 11 T cell receptor beta chains from one specimen sequenced in a study of CD8 T cells in Susac syndrome. cDNA came from about 0.46 to 1 ug RNA primed by random hexamers. TCRdb reanalysed the immunoSEQ multiplex PCR reads using MiXCR and keeps one entry per CDR3 protein. The sample carries more than 110,000 distinct CDR3 sequences, over 90% recorded once. Sequenced input: CD4+ T cells from PBMCs. These TCRs come from a human donor with Susac syndrome.

The rearrangement links TRBV27 to TRBJ2-2; D is unclear. Germline loops: CDR1 MNHEY, CDR2 SMNVEV (reference sequence). The CDR3 loop spans 12 amino acids. Trimming left V 6 bases short and J 6 bases short, with 8 bases between. The CDR3 protein is CASRIPAGELFF. In DNA, the CDR3 is TGTGCCAGCAGAATTCCGGCCGGGGAGCTGTTTTTT.

V is TRBV3-1 and J is TRBJ2-7, with D unclear. Germline V gene data show CDR1 as LGHDT and CDR2 as YNNKEL (reference sequence). CDR3 length equals 12 residues. V lost 5 bases and J lost 1, with 6 bases in between. The CDR3 coding sequence is TGTGCCAGCAGCTCGGAGTCCTACGAGCAGTACTTC. Protein sequence: CASSSESYEQYF.

CDR3 in amino acids: CAGDSSTDTQYF. Written as DNA, the CDR3 is TGTGCCGGGGACAGTAGCACAGATACGCAGTATTTT. The chain combines TRBV19 with TRBJ2-3; TRBD1 agrees at 7 bases. The CDR3 is 12 residues long. J lost 0 bases, V lost 11 bases, and 2 bases had no gene match. Germline-derived CDR1 and CDR2 are LNHDA and SQIVND (reference sequence).

This sequence joins TRBV4-1 and TRBJ1-1; unclear D gene. The CDR3 extends over 16 amino acids. The germline V and J ends were trimmed by 4 bases and 4 bases, with 19 bases remaining between them. CDR1 and CDR2 from the germline V gene are MGHRA and YSYEKL. DNA for the CDR3: TGCGCCAGCAGCCTACCACTTGGGAGGAGGGTCACTGAAGCTTTCTTT. This gives the protein CASSLPLGRRVTEAFF.

The chain has TRBV4-3 and TRBJ1-2; D is undetermined. Trimming removed 4 bases at V and 8 bases at J, with 20 bases between. CDR1 and CDR2 from the germline V gene are LGHNA and YSLEER. This CDR3 is built from 15 residues. This CDR3 reads CASSPVVIGQEGYTF. CDR3 coding DNA: TGCGCCAGCAGCCCAGTGGTGATCGGGCAAGAGGGCTACACCTTC.

The CDR3 region has the DNA TGTGCCAGCAGCCGAGGGACAGTCGGCTACACCTTC. Translation gives CASSRGTVGYTF. The chain carries TRBV3-1 and TRBJ1-2; TRBD1 agrees at 7 bases. Trimming took 4 bases from V and 8 from J; bases not matched to a gene: 4. CDR3 length: 12 residues. The germline V gene has CDR1 LGHDT and CDR2 YNNKEL (reference sequence).

The J gene is TRBJ2-7, the V gene TRBV7-4; TRBD1 agrees at 8 bases. From germline, CDR1 is SGHVT and CDR2 SQSDAQ. CDR3 length: 16 amino acids. Trimming took 2 bases from V and 2 from J; bases not matched to a gene: 8. The CDR3 reads CASSLSTGQAPYEQYF. CDR3 nucleotides: TGTGCCAGCAGCTTAAGTACGGGACAGGCCCCCTACGAGCAGTACTTC.

The chain links TRBV27 to TRBJ2-5; unclear D gene. The V gene's germline CDR1 is MNHEY and CDR2 SMNVEV (reference sequence). The CDR3 is 12 residues long. Trimming left V 8 bases short and J 1 base short, with 8 bases between. CDR3 coding DNA: TGTGCCAGCCCGGTGTGCCAAGAGACCCAGTACTTC. It specifies CASPVCQETQYF.

This clonotype was detected only once. The chain couples TRBV20-1 to TRBJ1-5; 11 bases fit TRBD1. The germline V gene encodes CDR1 DFQATT and CDR2 SNEGSKA (reference sequence). V dropped 3 bases and J dropped 4; count of bases not matched to a gene: 5. The CDR3 is made up of 15 amino acids. The CDR3 loop reads CSASWGTGGNQPQHF. The CDR3 DNA follows: TGCAGTGCTAGTTGGGGGACAGGGGGAAATCAGCCCCAGCATTTT.

V is TRBV30 and J is TRBJ2-2; the D is unclear. This CDR3 contains 13 residues. Trimming left V 3 bases short and J 5 bases short, with 10 bases between. Germline CDR1 GTSNPN, CDR2 SVGIG (reference sequence). CDR3 amino acids: CAWSAIGTGELFF. The CDR3 nucleotides read TGTGCCTGGAGCGCGATAGGAACCGGGGAGCTGTTTTTT.

This clonotype has just one count. This chain links TRBV20-1 with TRBJ1-2, with D possibly TRBD1 on 6 matching bases. The germline CDR1 and CDR2 sequences are DFQATT and SNEGSKA (reference sequence). The CDR3 spans 16 residues. V lost 3 bases, J lost 2 bases, and 19 bases lay in between. The CDR3 DNA follows: TGCAGTGCTAGGGGGCCCCGGGACACCAAGAACTATGGCTACACCTTC. Its protein is CSARGPRDTKNYGYTF.